This record looks at one T cell receptor beta chain sequence and its context. The V gene lost 4 bases and the J gene lost 3 bases, with 17 bases spanning the gap. CDR1 SGHRS and CDR2 YFSETQ come from the germline V gene. The CDR3 loop spans 15 amino acids. Sequencing was performed with immunoSEQ multiplex PCR; in TCRdb, only in-frame clones are kept and a portion is missing. The sample has roughly 2,300,000 clones, about 90% seen once. These data come from a study of shared clonotypes between healthy human individuals. Background on the study: Per-donor plates numbered three CD4 naive, three CD4 memory, two CD8 naive and one CD8 memory.

V usage is TRBV5-1 and J usage is TRBJ2-7; D possibly corresponds to TRBD2 (7 bases). This clonotype was obtained from a man aged 18 to 35 in good health. Some clones in this sample may be carry-over from other donors' samples. Material for sequencing was naive CD4+ T cells from PBMCs. Subset defined: CD45RA+ positively selected. This chain's CDR3 is CASSPEGRGHYEQYF. CDR3 nucleotides: TGCGCCAGCAGCCCGGAGGGGCGGGGGCACTACGAGCAGTACTTC.